This T cell receptor (beta chain) emerged from a study of T cell responses to AZD1222 COVID-19 vaccine. Points from the study as a whole: Repertoire sampling occurred only after the peak T cell response.

Concerning this clone itself: What it recognizes is unknown.

This CDR3 region has 14 residues. V was clipped by 3 bases and J by 2 bases, with 12 bases between them. The germline gives CDR1 SGHRS, CDR2 YFSETQ. TCRdb's copy holds only in-frame clones and misses some; the assay was immunoSEQ multiplex PCR. The sample has about 180,000 clones, around 90% seen once. This sequence was found in an adult who received the AZD1222 COVID-19 vaccine. The source material was peripheral blood, sampled 28 days after the second AZD1222 dose. This sequence joins TRBV5-1 and TRBJ2-7; the D gene is possibly TRBD2 (6 bases). The CDR3 here is CASSSLRETYEQYF. The CDR3 nucleotides read TGCGCCAGCAGCTCCTTGCGGGAAACCTACGAGCAGTACTTC.